This TCR beta chain emerged from a study of shared clonotypes between healthy human individuals. Regarding this clone: Its matching antigen is unknown.

A deep-level run was used for the assay. Generated by immunoSEQ multiplex PCR, the TCRdb table keeps only in-frame clones and is missing some. This sample yields a few million clones, of which approximately 96% are seen a single time; 0.1% to 0.15% belongs to the top ten. CDR1 is SNHLY and CDR2 is FYNNEI in the germline V gene. The CDR3 contains 16 residues. V gave up 6 bases and J gave up 5 bases; unmatched junction bases: 5. General study findings and limits: Clonotypes not shared had lower generation probabilities than those common to all four donors.

Sequenced input: naive CD4+ T cells sorted from blood. Indicated subset: CD45RA+ positively selected. The gene calls are TRBV2 and TRBJ2-2, with 14 bases aligning to TRBD2. The TCR was taken from a man aged 18-30 years in good health. In DNA, the CDR3 is TGTGCCAGCAGGGTAGGACTAGCGGGAGGAACCGGGGAGCTGTTTTTT. Its translation: CASRVGLAGGTGELFF.